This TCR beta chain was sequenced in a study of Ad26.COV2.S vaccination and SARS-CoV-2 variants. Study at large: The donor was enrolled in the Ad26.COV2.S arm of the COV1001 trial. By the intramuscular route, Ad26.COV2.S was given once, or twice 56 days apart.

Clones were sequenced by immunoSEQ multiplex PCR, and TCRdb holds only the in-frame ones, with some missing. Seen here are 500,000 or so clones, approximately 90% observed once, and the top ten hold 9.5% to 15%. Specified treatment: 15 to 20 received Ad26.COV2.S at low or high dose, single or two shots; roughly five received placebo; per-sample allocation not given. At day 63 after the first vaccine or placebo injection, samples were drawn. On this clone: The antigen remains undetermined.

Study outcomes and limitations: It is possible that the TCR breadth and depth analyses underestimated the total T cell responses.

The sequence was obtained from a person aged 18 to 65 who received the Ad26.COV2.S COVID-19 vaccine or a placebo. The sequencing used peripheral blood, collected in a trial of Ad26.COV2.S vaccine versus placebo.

The CDR3 loop is CATRPEATGQAFF. Written as DNA, the CDR3 is TGTGCCACCAGACCCGAGGCGACGGGGCAAGCTTTCTTT. The rearrangement uses TRBV15 and TRBJ1-1, with D possibly matching TRBD1 (5 bases). V was shortened by 6 bases and J by 9 bases, with 17 bases between the two germline ends. The CDR3 runs 13 residues. Germline CDR1 LNHNV, CDR2 YYDKDF (reference sequence).